This T cell receptor beta chain was documented in a study of Graves' ophthalmopathy and Graves' hyperthyroidism. In the study overall: Peripheral blood (taken before any treatment) was collected at initial diagnosis.

Included hyperthyroidism patients were aged 18 to 65 and newly diagnosed (under 2 months' duration). Among the exclusions were patients with other autoimmune diseases, uncontrolled infections, pregnancy or lactation. Study observations and caveats: Ophthalmopathy and stable hyperthyroidism were discriminated by a 13-signature model, with about 90% sensitivity and around 77% specificity.

This clonotype occurred many times. As yet, its antigen is unknown. Scientists amplified the TCR beta CDR3 regions from RNA transcripts. HTBI-primed RT-PCR formed the first round, and a multiplex PCR formed the second. MiXCR, run by TCRdb on the multiplex PCR reads, gives a single entry per CDR3 protein. Seen here are some 380,000 distinct CDR3 sequences, approximately 15% observed once, and the top ten hold about 7.3%. This CDR3 comprises 12 residues. The V gene lost 3 bases and the J gene lost 6 bases, with 8 bases spanning the gap. The chain joins TRBV12-3 or TRBV12-4 to TRBJ1-1; no firm D call. The sequenced material came from peripheral blood. The sequence came from a woman younger than 35 with stable Graves' hyperthyroidism. CDR3 DNA: TGTGCCAGCAGTTTTGACGTCGCTGAAGCTTTCTTT. Translated, it gives CASSFDVAEAFF.